The clone carrying this T cell receptor beta chain was observed a handful of times. Its specificity is unknown. The source of the sample is a study of OX40 agonist ivuxolimab in advanced cancers. Study-wide context: Hepatocellular carcinoma, melanoma, renal cell or head and neck cancer affected the dose-escalation patients. A partial response was reached by three patients: one with hepatocellular carcinoma and two with cutaneous melanoma.

TCRdb keeps only in-frame clones here, not all; method: immunoSEQ multiplex PCR. Of approximately 74,000 clones in the sample, about 89% were seen once. Study outcomes and limitations: CD8+ T cells showed, on average, more clonal expansion than CD4+ cells.

Germline values: CDR1 SNHLY, CDR2 FYNNEI. This CDR3 has 11 residues. The V end was cut by 9 bases, the J end by 7 bases, with 12 bases between. The V call is TRBV2, the J call TRBJ1-1; D is perhaps TRBD1 (5 bases). The sequence was collected from an adult with an advanced solid tumor such as melanoma, head and neck, liver or kidney cancer. The source material was CD4+ or CD8+ T cells sorted from blood, sampled in a trial of the OX40 agonist ivuxolimab. Written as DNA, the CDR3 is TGTGCCAGTCTCTCCGACAGTGAAGCTTTCTTT. Translation: CASLSDSEAFF.